This paragraph reports one T cell receptor beta chain. Deletions cut 7 bases from V and 4 bases from J, with 11 bases between. This CDR3 spans 13 amino acids. Germline V CDR1 and CDR2: MNHEY, SVGAGI. The data derive from a study of blood T cell repertoires in COVID-19. Study-level information: Sites across the United States, Italy and Spain contributed samples from acute and convalescent COVID-19. T cells, B-cell-depleted T cells, or PBMCs provided the cDNA or gDNA that served as material.

Original processing methods: Estimation of nucleated cell counts relied on the amplification of reference gene primers. The repertoire was sequenced with immunoSEQ multiplex PCR; TCRdb's copy has only in-frame clones and lacks some. The V and J calls and clone size are taken from that table; D and trimming were inferred from the DNA. Here the sample spans about 240,000 clones, around 83% being singletons. The sequence came from a woman under 30 with acute or convalescent COVID-19. Sequences were obtained from peripheral blood. The chain carries TRBV6-5 and TRBJ1-5; D call uncertain. The CDR3 nucleotides read TGTGCCAGCAAATCCACGGGGAATCAGCCCCAGCATTTT. Translated: CASKSTGNQPQHF.